The sequence of this T cell receptor beta chain was determined in a study of blood T cell repertoires in COVID-19. About the research overall: Samples representing acute and convalescent COVID-19 were sourced from the United States, Italy and Spain. T cells, B-cell-depleted T cells, or PBMCs supplied cDNA or gDNA.

Authors' analysis steps: Reference gene primer amplification gave nucleated cell count estimates. Profiling relied on immunoSEQ multiplex PCR, and the TCRdb table lists in-frame clones only, not all of them. V, J and clone size are taken as reported in that table, and D and trimming were inferred from the DNA itself. In the table there are hundreds of thousands of clones, 87% of which are singletons. The sample consisted of peripheral blood. The receptor comes from a woman in her fifties or sixties who had recovered from COVID-19.

The CDR3 loop reads CASSVSVAGGPTDTQYF. CDR3 nucleotide sequence: TGTGCCAGCAGCGTATCCGTAGCGGGGGGGCCCACAGATACGCAGTATTTT. The chain combines TRBV9 with TRBJ2-3; 11 positions match TRBD2. CDR1 and CDR2 (germline): SGDLS, YYNGEE. The CDR3 sequence is 17 residues long. The ends lost 1 base at V and 2 bases at J; junction bases unmatched: 6.